This is a list of T cell receptor beta chains from one sample in a study of blood T cell repertoires in COVID-19. Libraries were prepared by immunoSEQ multiplex PCR; TCRdb keeps only in-frame clonotypes and omits some of them. The sample shows some 240,000 clones, roughly 89% of them seen only once. The sequenced sample consisted of peripheral blood. The receptor source for this set is a man in his 60s who had recovered from COVID-19. CDR3s include the opening cysteine and the closing phenylalanine or tryptophan. A D gene is named only where the DNA matches it firmly. Size is omitted from some rows. Given values are once, few, many or a class for expanded clones.

.	TRBV4-2	TRBJ1-1	TRBD1	CASSQEEDRGGIAFF	TGTGCCAGCAGCCAAGAAGAGGACAGGGGAGGAATAGCTTTCTTT
once	TRBV9	TRBJ2-5	TRBD2	CASSVSSGSFKTQYF	TGTGCCAGCAGCGTATCTAGCGGGAGTTTTAAGACCCAGTACTTC
.	TRBV13	TRBJ1-2	TRBD1	CASSITGGIYGYTF	TGTGCCAGCAGCATAACAGGGGGGATCTATGGCTACACCTTC
.	TRBV29-1	TRBJ2-3	.	CSVEEGADTQYF	TGCAGCGTTGAAGAAGGGGCAGATACGCAGTATTTT
.	TRBV11-1	TRBJ2-2	TRBD2	CASSPGGGGAGELFF	TGTGCCAGCAGCCCAGGAGGCGGGGGAGCCGGGGAGCTGTTTTTT
.	TRBV5-5	TRBJ2-5	TRBD2	CASSSRLAGGQETQYF	TGTGCCAGCAGCTCCCGACTAGCGGGAGGGCAAGAGACCCAGTACTTC
.	TRBV5-1	TRBJ2-7	.	CASSLGDTRTYEQYF	TGCGCCAGCAGCTTGGGGGACACCAGAACCTACGAGCAGTACTTC
once	TRBV28	TRBJ2-7	.	CASSSLRASAGEQYF	TGTGCCAGCAGTTCTCTACGGGCCTCGGCGGGCGAGCAGTACTTC
.	TRBV19	TRBJ2-3	.	CASTSPSKDTQYF	TGTGCCAGTACTAGCCCCAGCAAGGATACGCAGTATTTT
.	TRBV2	TRBJ2-5	.	CASSFLQETQYF	TGTGCCAGTTCTTTCCTACAAGAGACCCAGTACTTC
.	TRBV27	TRBJ2-7	.	CASSFIAGAFYEQYF	TGTGCCAGCAGTTTTATTGCGGGGGCGTTTTACGAGCAGTACTTC
.	TRBV6-2/TRBV6-3	TRBJ2-1	.	CASSLSGRGYNEQFF	TGTGCCAGCAGCCTCTCTGGGCGGGGCTACAATGAGCAGTTCTTC
.	TRBV12-3/TRBV12-4	TRBJ2-7	.	CASSLRDEQYF	TGTGCCAGCAGTTTGCGGGACGAGCAGTACTTC
.	TRBV4-2	TRBJ2-5	.	CASSPKQGKGQETQYF	TGTGCCAGCAGCCCAAAACAGGGAAAGGGGCAAGAGACCCAGTACTTC
.	TRBV7-9	TRBJ1-2	TRBD1	CASSSQGYGYTF	TGTGCCAGCAGCTCACAGGGGTATGGCTACACCTTC
.	TRBV19	TRBJ2-3	TRBD2	CASSLAGWGFDTQYF	TGTGCCAGTAGCCTAGCGGGATGGGGCTTCGATACGCAGTATTTT
.	TRBV5-6	TRBJ1-4	.	CASSPLGQFSEKLFF	TGTGCCAGCAGCCCCCTCGGACAGTTCAGTGAAAAACTGTTTTTT
once	TRBV11-2	TRBJ2-5	.	CASTHDGRQGETQYF	TGTGCCAGCACCCATGACGGGAGACAAGGAGAGACCCAGTACTTC
.	TRBV9	TRBJ2-3	TRBD2	CASSVRTSGVRDTQYF	TGTGCCAGCAGCGTACGGACTAGCGGGGTTCGCGATACGCAGTATTTT
.	TRBV7-2	TRBJ2-6	.	CASNPYRYSGANVLTF	TGTGCCAGCAACCCCTACCGGTACTCTGGGGCCAACGTCCTGACTTTC
.	TRBV4-3	TRBJ2-4	TRBD1	CASSQGNAGTARNIQYF	TGCGCCAGCAGCCAGGGAAATGCCGGGACAGCACGAAACATTCAGTACTTC
.	TRBV3-1/TRBV3-2	TRBJ2-1	.	CASSQSKSSSTHNEQFF	TGTGCCAGCAGCCAAAGTAAGTCGTCTTCTACTCACAATGAGCAGTTCTTC
.	TRBV19	TRBJ2-1	TRBD2	CASSIAGRGSYNEQFF	TGTGCCAGTAGTATAGCCGGGAGGGGCTCCTACAATGAGCAGTTCTTC
.	TRBV3-1/TRBV3-2	TRBJ1-5	.	CASSWSGGNQPQHF	TGTGCCAGCAGCTGGTCAGGAGGTAATCAGCCCCAGCATTTT
.	TRBV9	TRBJ2-5	.	CASSVGPGQETQYF	TGTGCCAGCAGCGTAGGCCCAGGGCAAGAGACCCAGTACTTC
.	TRBV14	TRBJ2-3	.	CASSQDYRNTDTQYF	TGTGCCAGCAGCCAAGATTACAGGAACACAGATACGCAGTATTTT
once	TRBV6-2/TRBV6-3	TRBJ2-7	TRBD2	CASSYSRLAGAPSEQYF	TGTGCCAGCAGTTACTCGAGACTAGCGGGAGCCCCATCCGAGCAGTACTTC
.	TRBV7-2	TRBJ2-3	.	CASSPGMADTQYF	TGTGCCAGCAGCCCCGGTATGGCAGATACGCAGTATTTT
.	TRBV7-2	TRBJ2-5	.	CATKEGRWQETQYF	TGTGCCACCAAGGAGGGGAGATGGCAAGAGACCCAGTACTTC
.	TRBV2	TRBJ1-1	.	CASRSRGQGGTEAFF	TGTGCCAGCCGATCCCGGGGCCAGGGAGGAACTGAAGCTTTCTTT
.	TRBV7-3	TRBJ2-3	.	CASSLTGGTQYF	TGTGCCAGCAGCTTAACAGGGGGTACGCAGTATTTT
.	TRBV5-6	TRBJ1-3	.	CASSFNRDGNTIYF	TGTGCCAGCAGCTTCAACAGGGATGGAAACACCATATATTTT
once	TRBV5-1	TRBJ2-3	TRBD2	CASSFQISGDSTDTQYF	TGCGCCAGCAGCTTTCAGATTAGCGGGGATAGCACAGATACGCAGTATTTT
.	TRBV30	TRBJ2-2	TRBD1	CAWRRPGQVGELFF	TGTGCCTGGAGGAGGCCGGGACAGGTCGGGGAGCTGTTTTTT
.	TRBV19	TRBJ2-3	TRBD2	CASSISSGSTDTQYF	TGTGCCAGTAGTATCTCTAGCGGGAGCACAGATACGCAGTATTTT
.	TRBV4-3	TRBJ2-7	TRBD1	CASSQVWTGIYEQYF	TGCGCCAGCAGCCAAGTATGGACAGGCATTTACGAGCAGTACTTC
.	TRBV7-2	TRBJ2-1	TRBD2	CASSLYRGEYNEQFF	TGTGCCAGCAGCCTCTACCGGGGGGAGTACAATGAGCAGTTCTTC
.	TRBV6-4	TRBJ1-5	.	CASSRDSGMTQPQHF	TGTGCCAGCAGTCGTGACTCGGGGATGACTCAGCCCCAGCATTTT
.	TRBV7-9	TRBJ1-1	.	CASGQHKNTEAFF	TGTGCCAGCGGGCAACATAAGAACACTGAAGCTTTCTTT